This TCR beta chain was sequenced in a study of siplizumab effects on memory and regulatory T cells (dated by TCRdb to the late 2010s). Regarding the research as a whole: The study examined how the anti-CD2 antibody siplizumab affects alloreactive T-cell subsets in allogeneic mixed lymphocyte reactions built from human PBMCs. The research as a whole found: For roughly 75-97% of proliferating CD4+ or CD8+ clones, no naive or memory phenotype could be assigned. Unstimulated naive T cells appeared to be more diverse than memory T cells, and naive cells seemed to make a substantial contribution to the alloresponse. Whether proliferating Tregs from siplizumab cultures actually had suppressive function was not functionally confirmed. Because sequences at frequencies below about 10^-5 were poorly captured, only a minor fraction of alloreactive clones could be mapped back to unstimulated subsets. In reactions with siplizumab, an average of 68.8% of mappable alloreactive CD4+ clones were Treg-derived, compared with 25% to 30% in control reactions. The cumulative frequency of alloreactive sequences traceable to unstimulated CD4+ memory T cells was significantly reduced by siplizumab.

Libraries were prepared through the immunoSEQ multiplex PCR assay. Roughly 10^5 TCR templates per sample were assayed on the deep sequencing platform. Genomic DNA extracted from sorted T cells was used for TCRbeta CDR3 sequencing. The authors' analysis ran thus. Clonal analysis of TCRbeta CDR3 data was done in the R programming language. Alloreactive CD4+ and CD8+ clones were identified by comparing unstimulated samples to CFSE-low samples taken after the reaction. By matching sequences to the repertoires of sorted unstimulated Treg and non-Treg cells, each alloreactive CD4+ clone was assigned a regulatory or non-regulatory origin. TCRdb's version of the immuneACCESS table is confined to in-frame rearrangements and falls short of the full clone set. An unresolved V gene accounts for under half of the shortfall where checked; the remainder is of unknown origin. From that table come the V and J calls and clone size; the DNA was used to work out D and trimming. The sample table lists around 99,000 clones, approximately 90% of them with a count of one. The biggest ten clones account for 0.65% to 0.9% of the sample.

Sorted unstimulated T cells and proliferating T cells recovered from mixed lymphocyte reactions were subjected to TCRbeta CDR3 sequencing. Fresh whole blood from ten HLA-typed healthy donors was used as the source from which PBMCs were isolated. Unstimulated CD4+ regulatory T cells were FACS-sorted to map the origin of alloreactive clones. A distance of 19 bases separates the germline ends of V and J, which lose 6 bases and 5 bases respectively. CDR1 and CDR2 (LNHDA, SQIVND) derive from the germline V gene (reference sequence). Measured from the cysteine to the phenylalanine, the CDR3 is 15 residues long. Just CDR3 DNA is preserved here, 45 bases in frame from base 1. A note on this clone: What this receptor recognizes is not known. No much larger clonotype is one base removed from it; base qualities were not supplied.

The sequencing input was Tregs sorted from blood. The rearrangement combines TRBV19 with TRBJ1-2, with the D segment identity uncertain. The clonotype originates from a human donor in good health. Here the CDR3 is given as CASSPLRAGGYGYTF. In nucleotide form, the sequence is TGTGCCAGTAGCCCTCTCAGAGCAGGCGGTTATGGCTACACCTTC.